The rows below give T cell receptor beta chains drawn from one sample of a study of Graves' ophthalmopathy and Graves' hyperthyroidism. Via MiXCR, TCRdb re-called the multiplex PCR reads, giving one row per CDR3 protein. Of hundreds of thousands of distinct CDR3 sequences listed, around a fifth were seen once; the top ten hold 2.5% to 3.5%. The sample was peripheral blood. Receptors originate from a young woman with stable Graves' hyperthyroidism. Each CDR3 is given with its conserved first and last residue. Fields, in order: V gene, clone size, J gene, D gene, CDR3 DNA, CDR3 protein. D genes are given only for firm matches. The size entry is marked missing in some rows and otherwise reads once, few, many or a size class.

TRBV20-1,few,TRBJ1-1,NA,TGCAGTGCCCCCACGGGACGGTCGGGCGTTCCTAACACTGAAGCTTTCTTT,CSAPTGRSGVPNTEAFF
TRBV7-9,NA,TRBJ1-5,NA,TGTGCCAGCAGCGAAAGGGGGGGCGCCCAGCCCCAGCATTTT,CASSERGGAQPQHF
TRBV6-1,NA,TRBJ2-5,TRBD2,TGTGCCAGCAGTGATCCAAGGACTAGCCGGCAAGAGACCCAGTACTTC,CASSDPRTSRQETQYF
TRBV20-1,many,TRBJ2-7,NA,TGCAGTGCTAGACTGGGGTCCAACGAGCAGTACTTC,CSARLGSNEQYF
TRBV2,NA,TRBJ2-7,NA,TGTGCCAGCAGTCCCCGACCTGGGGGCACGAGCTCCTACGAGCAGTACTTC,CASSPRPGGTSSYEQYF
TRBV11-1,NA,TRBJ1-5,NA,TGTGCCAGCAGCTTAGAAGGTGAAAACCCCTTTTATAGCAATCAGCCCCAGCATTTT,CASSLEGENPFYSNQPQHF
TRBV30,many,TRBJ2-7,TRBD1,TGTGCCTGGCGGGCTCAGGGGGCCTACGAGCAGTACTTC,CAWRAQGAYEQYF
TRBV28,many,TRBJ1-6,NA,TGTGCCAGCAGTTTATTCCGACAGCTGAATTCACCCCTCCACTTT,CASSLFRQLNSPLHF
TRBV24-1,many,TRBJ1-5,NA,TGTGCCACCAGTGACACTAGGTGGGATGTCGGTCAGCCCCAGCATTTT,CATSDTRWDVGQPQHF
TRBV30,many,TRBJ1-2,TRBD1,TGTGCCTGGCACCGGGACAGGCCGTATGGCTACACCTTC,CAWHRDRPYGYTF
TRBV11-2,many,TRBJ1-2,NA,TGTGCCAGCAGCCCGGACAGACATGGCTACACCTTC,CASSPDRHGYTF
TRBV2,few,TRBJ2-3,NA,TGTGCCAGCAAGACGGGTTACACAGATACGCAGTATTTT,CASKTGYTDTQYF
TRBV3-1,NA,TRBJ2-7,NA,TGTGCCAGCAGCCCCTCCCAGCGCCGGGGTTATTCTGGGGAGCAGTACTTC,CASSPSQRRGYSGEQYF
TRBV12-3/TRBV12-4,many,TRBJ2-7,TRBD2,TGTGCCAGCAGTCCTCGACTAGCGGGGTTCTCCTACGAGCAGTACTTC,CASSPRLAGFSYEQYF
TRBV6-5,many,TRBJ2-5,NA,TGTGCCAGCAGTTATCTTAACCAAGAGACCCAGTACTTC,CASSYLNQETQYF
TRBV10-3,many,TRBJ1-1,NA,TGTGCCATCAGCGACGCGGGACGCATGAACACTGAAGCTTTCTTT,CAISDAGRMNTEAFF
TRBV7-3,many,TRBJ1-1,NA,TGTGCCAGCAGCTTAACTTTACAGGGTGAAGCTTTCTTT,CASSLTLQGEAFF
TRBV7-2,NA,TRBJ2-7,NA,TGTGCCAGCAGGCGGATAGAACAGTACGATCAGTACTTC,CASRRIEQYDQYF
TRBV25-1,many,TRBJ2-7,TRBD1,TGTGCCAGCAGTACGGACAGGTCCGATTACGAGCAGTACTTC,CASSTDRSDYEQYF
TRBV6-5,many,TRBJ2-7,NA,TGTGCCAGCAGTTACTCGATAGGGATCTCCTACGAGCAGTACTTC,CASSYSIGISYEQYF
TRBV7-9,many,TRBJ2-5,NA,TGTGCCAGCAGCTTACGCCCCCAAGAGACCCAGTACTTC,CASSLRPQETQYF
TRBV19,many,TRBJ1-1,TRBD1,TGTGCCAGTAGTATAAGGACAGGGAACACTGAAGCTTTCTTT,CASSIRTGNTEAFF
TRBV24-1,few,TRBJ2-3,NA,TGTGCCACCAGACAGGGTGGAGTCGATCGGTGTACGCAGTATTTT,CATRQGGVDRCTQYF
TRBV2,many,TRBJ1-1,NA,TGTGCCAGCGAGTGGTTCCGGAACGGGGGGGCTGAAGCTTTCTTT,CASEWFRNGGAEAFF
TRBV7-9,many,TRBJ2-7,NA,TGTGCCAGCAGCTTTACGGTCACCTACGAGCAGTACTTC,CASSFTVTYEQYF
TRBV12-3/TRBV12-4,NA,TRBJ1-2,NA,TGTGCCAGCAGCTATAAGACGGTTGGCTACACCTTC,CASSYKTVGYTF
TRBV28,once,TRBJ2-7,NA,TGTGCCAGCGGCAGGCTTTCCTACGAGCAGTACTTC,CASGRLSYEQYF
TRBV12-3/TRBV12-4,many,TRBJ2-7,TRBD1,TGTGCCAGCAGTTCCGGACAGGGCTACCACGAGCAGTACTTC,CASSSGQGYHEQYF
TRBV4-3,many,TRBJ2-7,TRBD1,TGCGCCAGCAGCCAGGGACAGGGCTCCTACGAGCAGTACTTC,CASSQGQGSYEQYF
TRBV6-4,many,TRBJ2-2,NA,TGTGCCAGCAGTCACGAAGCGACCGGGGAGCTGTTTTTT,CASSHEATGELFF
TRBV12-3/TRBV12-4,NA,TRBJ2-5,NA,TGTGCCAGCAGTTCGGGGGAGTTCGCCGGGGAGACCCAGTACTTC,CASSSGEFAGETQYF
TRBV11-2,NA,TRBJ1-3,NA,TGTGCCAGCAGCTCTCCCCGGAACAGCTTCTCTGGAAACACCATATATTTT,CASSSPRNSFSGNTIYF
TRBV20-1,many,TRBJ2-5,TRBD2,TGCAGTGCTAGAGCCCCGACTAGCGCCCAAGAGACCCAGTACTTC,CSARAPTSAQETQYF
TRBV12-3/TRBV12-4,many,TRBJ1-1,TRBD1,TGTGCCAGCAAGCTCGTGCTAGGACAGGGATCGGAAGCTTTCTTT,CASKLVLGQGSEAFF
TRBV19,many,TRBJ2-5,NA,TGTGCCAGTAGTATAGTATCGCAGGGACAAGAGACCCAGTACTTC,CASSIVSQGQETQYF
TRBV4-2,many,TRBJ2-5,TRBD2,TGTGCCAGCAGCCAAGGCAGCGGGAGGGGTCGAGAGACCCAGTACTTC,CASSQGSGRGRETQYF
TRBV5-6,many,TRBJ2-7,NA,TGTGCCAGCAGCTTGGCCTTCTACGAGCAGTACTTC,CASSLAFYEQYF
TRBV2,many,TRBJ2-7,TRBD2,TGTGCCAGCAGTGTGGCTAGCGGGAGACCCACCGAGCAGTACTTC,CASSVASGRPTEQYF